The clone carrying this T cell receptor (beta chain) was seen a few times. Antigen: not known. This sample was taken from a study of human T cells and chemical hapten exposure. Overall study: Small differences in pooled library volume mainly drove the variation in TCR yields per sample. Notes on the study in general: Patch test score rose with PT1 expanded TCRs, significant at 8, 16, 32, not 4.

Germline CDR1 is SGHVS and CDR2 is FNYEAQ. Unmatched junction bases numbered 3, after V lost 0 bases and J lost 5 bases. The CDR3 sequence is 15 residues long. Original methodology: The median was 95,638 TCRs per sample, ranging roughly 20,000 to 690,600. MiXCR, run by TCRdb on the RACE reads, gives a single entry per CDR3 protein. The V and J calls and clone size come from TCRdb's table, not from the authors' own analysis. The table has about 400,000 distinct CDR3 sequences, just under 6.5% seen once; the top ten hold around 6.1%. The time point was: patch test 2, 6 weeks after DPC sensitization. Described treatment: therapeutic diphenylcyclopropenone sensitization with weekly scalp DPC.

The clonotype was recovered from a woman between 18 and 29 years old with alopecia areata. Some clones in this sample may be carry-over from other donors' samples. V and J are TRBV7-6 and TRBJ2-2; 7 bases map to TRBD2. Specimen: whole blood, collected in connection with sensitization to the hapten diphenylcyclopropenone (DPC). The CDR3 protein is CASSLAMGGTGELFF. The CDR3 DNA follows: TGTGCCAGCAGCTTAGCGATGGGGGGGACCGGGGAGCTGTTTTTT.